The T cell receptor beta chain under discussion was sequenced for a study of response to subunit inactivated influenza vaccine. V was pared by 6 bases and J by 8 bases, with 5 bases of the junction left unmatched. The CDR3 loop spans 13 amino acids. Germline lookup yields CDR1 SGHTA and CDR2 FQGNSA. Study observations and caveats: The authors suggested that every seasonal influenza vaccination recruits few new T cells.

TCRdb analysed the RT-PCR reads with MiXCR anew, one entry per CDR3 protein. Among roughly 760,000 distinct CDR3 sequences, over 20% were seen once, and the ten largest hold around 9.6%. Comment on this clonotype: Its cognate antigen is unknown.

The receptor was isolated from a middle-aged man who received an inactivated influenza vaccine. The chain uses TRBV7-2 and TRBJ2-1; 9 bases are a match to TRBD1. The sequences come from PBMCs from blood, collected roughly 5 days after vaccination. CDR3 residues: CASSPQGADEQFF. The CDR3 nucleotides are TGTGCCAGCAGTCCACAGGGGGCAGATGAGCAGTTCTTC.